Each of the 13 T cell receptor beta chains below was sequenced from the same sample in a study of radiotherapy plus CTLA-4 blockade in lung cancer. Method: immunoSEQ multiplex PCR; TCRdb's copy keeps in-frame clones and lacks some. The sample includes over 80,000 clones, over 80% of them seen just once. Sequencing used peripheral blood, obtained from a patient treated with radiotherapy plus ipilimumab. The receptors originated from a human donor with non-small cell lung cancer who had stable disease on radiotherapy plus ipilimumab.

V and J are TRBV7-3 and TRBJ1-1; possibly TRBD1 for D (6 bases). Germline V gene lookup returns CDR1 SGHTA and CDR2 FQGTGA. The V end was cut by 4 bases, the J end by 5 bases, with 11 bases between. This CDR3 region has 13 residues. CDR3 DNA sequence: TGTGCCAGCAGCTCACAGGGTCTTACTGAAGCTTTCTTT. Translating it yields CASSSQGLTEAFF.

The CDR3 spells CASSHRGTGGWETQYF. The CDR3 DNA is TGTGCCAGCAGCCACCGGGGGACAGGGGGTTGGGAGACCCAGTACTTC. This chain uses TRBV13 with TRBJ2-5, with 11 bases lining up with TRBD1. The CDR3 sequence is 16 residues long. Losses at the gene ends were 5 bases for V and 5 bases for J; bases not matched to a gene: 10. Germline CDR1 reads PRHDT; CDR2 reads FYEKMQ (reference sequence). Variable domain in full (rest from reference TRBV13 and TRBJ2-5): AAGVIQSPRHLIKEKRETATLKCYPIPRHDTVYWYQQGPGQDPQFLISFYEKMQSDKGSIPDRFSAQQFSDYHSELNMSSLELGDSALYFCASSHRGTGGWETQYFGPGTRLLVL.

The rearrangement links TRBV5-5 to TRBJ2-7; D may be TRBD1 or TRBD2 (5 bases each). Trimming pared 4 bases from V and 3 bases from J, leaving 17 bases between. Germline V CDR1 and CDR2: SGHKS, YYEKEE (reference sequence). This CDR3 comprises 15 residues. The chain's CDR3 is CASSPTPSRGYEQYF. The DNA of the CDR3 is TGTGCCAGCAGCCCCACCCCTTCGAGGGGCTACGAGCAGTACTTC.

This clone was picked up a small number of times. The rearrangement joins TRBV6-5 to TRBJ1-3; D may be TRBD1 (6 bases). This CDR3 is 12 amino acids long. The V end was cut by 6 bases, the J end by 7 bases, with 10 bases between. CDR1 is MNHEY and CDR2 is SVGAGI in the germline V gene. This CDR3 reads CASSSTGNTIYF. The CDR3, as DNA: TGTGCCAGCAGCTCCACAGGGAACACCATATATTTT.

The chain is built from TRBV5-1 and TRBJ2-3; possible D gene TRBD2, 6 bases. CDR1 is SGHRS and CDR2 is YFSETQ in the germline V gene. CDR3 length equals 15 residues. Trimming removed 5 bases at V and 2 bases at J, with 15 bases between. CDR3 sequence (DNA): TGCGCCAGCAGGCATCTGACGGACTACACAGATACGCAGTATTTT. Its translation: CASRHLTDYTDTQYF.

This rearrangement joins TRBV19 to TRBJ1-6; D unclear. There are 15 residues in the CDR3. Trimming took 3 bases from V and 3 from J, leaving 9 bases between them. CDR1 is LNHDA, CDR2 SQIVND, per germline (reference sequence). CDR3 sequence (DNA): TGTGCCAGTAGTATCGGGCAGAGCTATAATTCACCCCTCCACTTT. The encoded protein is CASSIGQSYNSPLHF.

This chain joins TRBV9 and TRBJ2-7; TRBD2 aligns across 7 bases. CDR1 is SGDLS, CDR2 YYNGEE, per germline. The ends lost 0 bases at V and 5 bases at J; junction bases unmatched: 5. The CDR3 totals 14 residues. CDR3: CASSVEARGDEQYF. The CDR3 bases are TGTGCCAGCAGCGTAGAAGCCCGGGGGGACGAGCAGTACTTC.

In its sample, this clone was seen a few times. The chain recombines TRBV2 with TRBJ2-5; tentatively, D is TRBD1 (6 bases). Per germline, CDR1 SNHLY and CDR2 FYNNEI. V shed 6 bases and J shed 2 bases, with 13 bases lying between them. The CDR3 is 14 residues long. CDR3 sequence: CASRKTGWQETQYF. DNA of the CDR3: TGTGCCAGCAGAAAAACAGGGTGGCAAGAGACCCAGTACTTC.

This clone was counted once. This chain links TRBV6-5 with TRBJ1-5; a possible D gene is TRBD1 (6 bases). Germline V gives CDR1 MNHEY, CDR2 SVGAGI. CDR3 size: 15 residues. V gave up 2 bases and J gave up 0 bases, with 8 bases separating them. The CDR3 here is CASSYGQNSNQPQHF. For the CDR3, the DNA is TGTGCCAGCAGTTACGGACAGAATAGCAATCAGCCCCAGCATTTT.

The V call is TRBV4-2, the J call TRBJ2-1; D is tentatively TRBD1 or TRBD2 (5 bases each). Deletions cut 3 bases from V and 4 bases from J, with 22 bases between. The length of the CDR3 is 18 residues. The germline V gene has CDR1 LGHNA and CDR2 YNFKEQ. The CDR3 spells CASSHGLHLGPSYNEQFF. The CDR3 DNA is TGTGCCAGCAGCCACGGATTACACTTGGGACCTAGTTACAATGAGCAGTTCTTC.

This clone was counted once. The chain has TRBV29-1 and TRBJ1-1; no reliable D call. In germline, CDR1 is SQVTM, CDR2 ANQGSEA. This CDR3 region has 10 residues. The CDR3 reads CRAQWTEAFF. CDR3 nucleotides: TGCAGAGCCCAGTGGACTGAAGCTTTCTTT.

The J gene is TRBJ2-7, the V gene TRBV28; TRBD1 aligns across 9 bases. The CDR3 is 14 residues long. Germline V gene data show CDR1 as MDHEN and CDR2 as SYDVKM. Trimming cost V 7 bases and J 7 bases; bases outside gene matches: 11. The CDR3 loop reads CASNPLGQGYEQYF. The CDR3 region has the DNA TGTGCCAGCAACCCACTGGGACAGGGCTATGAGCAGTACTTC.

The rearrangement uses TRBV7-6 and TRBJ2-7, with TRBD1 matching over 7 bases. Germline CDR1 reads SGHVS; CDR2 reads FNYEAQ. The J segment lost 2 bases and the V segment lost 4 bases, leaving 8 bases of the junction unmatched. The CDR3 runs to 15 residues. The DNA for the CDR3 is TGTGCCAGCAGCTCCGGGACAGCAAGGACCTACGAGCAGTACTTC. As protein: CASSSGTARTYEQYF.